These 17 T cell receptor beta chains came from one sample sequenced in a study of vaccination effects on CD4 cells after COVID-19. The protocol was immunoSEQ multiplex PCR, while the TCRdb copy is restricted to in-frame clones and leaves out a portion. The sample contains more than 60,000 clones, 72% of which appear only once. The antigens for these receptors are not known. Cells that had been cultured for 10 days were the source of isolated CD4+ T cells. The sequenced sample was CD4+ T cells from PBMCs cultured without peptide, obtained before COVID-19 vaccination. All receptors derive from a human donor who had a prior SARS-CoV-2 infection.

This clone was detected only a few times. V and J are TRBV4-1 and TRBJ1-2, with D tentatively TRBD1 (5 bases). Germline V lookup: CDR1 MGHRA, CDR2 YSYEKL. This CDR3 comprises 15 residues. V was cut by 1 base and J by 0 bases, with 9 bases left in between. CDR3 DNA sequence: TGCGCCAGCAGCCAAGCTCCGACAGCTAACTATGGCTACACCTTC. It is translated as CASSQAPTANYGYTF.

This clone appeared a few times. This chain uses TRBV6-2 or TRBV6-3 with TRBJ2-5, with a weak D call TRBD2 (6 bases). Germline-derived CDR1 and CDR2 are MNHEY and SVGEGT. This CDR3 has 13 residues. V lost 4 bases to trimming and J lost 3 bases, with 9 bases between them. The CDR3 reads CASSWWREETQYF. Written as DNA, the CDR3 is TGTGCCAGCAGTTGGTGGAGGGAAGAGACCCAGTACTTC.

This chain connects TRBV2 to TRBJ1-5, with D tentatively TRBD1 (5 bases). CDR1 and CDR2 from the germline V gene are SNHLY and FYNNEI. V dropped 3 bases and J dropped 5 bases, with 20 bases sitting between them. The CDR3 spans 17 residues. CDR3 sequence: CASSESQRGVADQPQHF. CDR3 bases: TGTGCCAGCAGTGAGAGTCAGAGAGGGGTTGCCGATCAGCCCCAGCATTTT.

The genes are TRBV2 and TRBJ2-2; D is uncertain. The germline gives CDR1 SNHLY, CDR2 FYNNEI. Trimming left V 3 bases short and J 4 bases short, with 9 bases between. CDR3 length equals 14 residues. CDR3 loop: CASSDTWSTGELFF. CDR3 bases: TGTGCCAGCAGTGACACCTGGAGCACCGGGGAGCTGTTTTTT.

The genes are TRBV4-3 and TRBJ2-7; the D gene is possibly TRBD1 (6 bases). V was pared by 0 bases and J by 0 bases, with 9 bases between. This CDR3 region has 15 residues. Germline CDR1 and CDR2: LGHNA and YSLEER. CDR3 amino acids: CASSQDGTPSYEQYF. In nucleotides, the CDR3 is TGCGCCAGCAGCCAAGATGGGACACCCTCCTACGAGCAGTACTTC.

This clone was observed a handful of times. J is TRBJ1-2 and V is TRBV2; D not certain. Trimming took 6 bases from V and 4 from J, leaving 6 bases between them. Per the germline V gene, CDR1 is SNHLY and CDR2 is FYNNEI. The CDR3 has 11 residues. The CDR3 nucleotides read TGTGCCAGCAGCATTAGCTATGGCTACACCTTC. Amino acids: CASSISYGYTF.

The chain joins TRBV7-9 to TRBJ1-4, with D possibly TRBD1 on 5 matching bases. Germline lookup yields CDR1 SEHNR and CDR2 FQNEAQ (reference sequence). The CDR3 is made up of 13 amino acids. Deletions cut 6 bases from V and 8 bases from J, with 13 bases between. The CDR3: CASSIGVGEKLFF. The DNA for the CDR3 is TGTGCCAGCAGTATAGGGGTAGGAGAAAAACTGTTTTTT.

The rearrangement uses TRBV5-1 and TRBJ2-7, with a tentative D call TRBD2 (5 bases). CDR3 length: 14 residues. Trimming stripped 7 bases from V and 0 bases from J, with 14 bases between. Per germline, CDR1 SGHRS and CDR2 YFSETQ. The CDR3: CASEEAPSSYEQYF. CDR3 coding DNA: TGCGCCAGCGAGGAGGCTCCGAGCTCCTACGAGCAGTACTTC.

This clone has more than one count but fewer than ten. J is TRBJ2-1 and V is TRBV2, with unresolved D. The germline gives CDR1 SNHLY, CDR2 FYNNEI. V was cut by 5 bases and J by 8 bases, with 13 bases left in between. The length of the CDR3 is 13 residues. CDR3 amino acids: CASSPYLGHEQFF. CDR3 DNA: TGTGCCAGCAGTCCGTACTTAGGTCATGAGCAGTTCTTC.

The chain has TRBV12-3 or TRBV12-4 and TRBJ2-7; D possibly corresponds to TRBD1 (6 bases). The V end lost 3 bases, the J end lost 3 bases, and 9 bases lay between the germline ends. The CDR3 loop spans 13 amino acids. The CDR3 protein is CASSFTGHYEQYF. Written as DNA, the CDR3 is TGTGCCAGCAGTTTCACAGGGCACTACGAGCAGTACTTC.

J is TRBJ2-1 and V is TRBV5-1; D is undetermined. Germline CDR1 reads SGHRS; CDR2 reads YFSETQ. This CDR3 contains 15 residues. V shed 3 bases and J shed 5 bases, with 15 bases lying between them. Written as DNA, the CDR3 is TGCGCCAGCAGCTGGACCGGGTCAGGCCACAATGAGCAGTTCTTC. Its translation is CASSWTGSGHNEQFF.

The rearrangement links TRBV2 to TRBJ2-1, with TRBD2 matching over 8 bases. CDR1 and CDR2 from the germline V gene are SNHLY and FYNNEI. The length of the CDR3 is 14 residues. J gave up 1 base and V 6 bases, and 2 bases lay outside the gene matches. CDR3 DNA sequence: TGTGCCAGCAGATTAGCGGGGTCCTACAATGAGCAGTTCTTC. Protein product: CASRLAGSYNEQFF.

The chain links TRBV3-1 (or the pseudogene TRBV3-2) to TRBJ2-1, with D possibly matching TRBD1 (5 bases). V shed 1 base and J shed 6 bases, with 10 bases lying between them. From germline, CDR1 is LGHDT and CDR2 YNNKEL (reference sequence). CDR3 size: 14 residues. CDR3: CASSQASGFNEQFF. CDR3 sequence (DNA): TGTGCCAGCAGCCAAGCATCAGGGTTCAATGAGCAGTTCTTC.

The gene calls are TRBV12-5 and TRBJ2-7, with TRBD1 matching over 8 bases. With 1 base clipped from V and 7 bases from J, the junction kept 9 bases outside the gene matches. The CDR3 is 15 amino acids. CDR1 LGHNT and CDR2 FRNRAP come from the germline V gene. The CDR3 reads CASGLARTGPKEQYF. The CDR3 DNA sequence: TGTGCTAGTGGTTTGGCAAGGACAGGGCCGAAGGAGCAGTACTTC.

This chain's CDR3 is CASSEVRTNYGYTF. The DNA for the CDR3 is TGTGCCAGCAGTGAAGTAAGGACTAACTATGGCTACACCTTC. V gene TRBV6-1 combines with J gene TRBJ1-2; D is undetermined. Germline CDR1 is MNHNS and CDR2 is SASEGT. V lost 1 base and J lost 0, with 6 bases in between. CDR3 length equals 14 residues.

The chain recombines TRBV11-2 with TRBJ2-7; D call uncertain. The CDR3 runs to 13 residues. CDR1 and CDR2 from the germline V gene are SGHAT and FQNNGV. V shed 5 bases and J shed 9 bases, with 17 bases lying between them. DNA of the CDR3: TGTGCCAGCAGCCCCCTTTCGGATGTCGGGCAGTACTTC. It specifies CASSPLSDVGQYF. Filled out from reference TRBV11-2 and TRBJ2-7, the complete variable domain reads EAGVAQSPRYKIIEKRQSVAFWCNPISGHATLYWYQQILGQGPKLLIQFQNNGVVDDSQLPKDRFSAERLKGVDSTLKIQPAKLEDSAVYLCASSPLSDVGQYFGPGTRLTVT.

The rearrangement joins TRBV4-1 to TRBJ1-1; no definite D call. Looked up from germline, CDR1 is MGHRA and CDR2 is YSYEKL. This CDR3 spans 18 amino acids. The germline V and J ends were trimmed by 0 bases and 3 bases, with 20 bases remaining between them. CDR3 amino acids: CASSQEQGLHFIDTEAFF. The CDR3 DNA follows: TGCGCCAGCAGCCAAGAACAAGGCCTACATTTTATTGACACTGAAGCTTTCTTT.